A selection of T cell receptor beta chains follows, all from one sample in a study of T cells after yellow fever vaccination. TCRdb re-derived calls from the 5' RACE reads in MiXCR, one entry per CDR3 protein. The sample consists of approximately 250,000 distinct CDR3 sequences, about 5.2% of them appearing once. Material: CD4+ T cells sorted from PBMCs, obtained on the day of the yellow fever booster vaccination. These receptors came from a man younger than 35 who received the YFV17D yellow fever vaccine. The CDR3 runs from the conserved cysteine through the conserved F or W. A D gene is named only where the DNA matches it firmly. Size is omitted from some rows. Given values are once, few, many or a class for expanded clones.

clone size: few; J gene: TRBJ2-7; D gene: TRBD2; V gene: TRBV5-1; CDR3 length: 14; CDR3 DNA: TGCGCCAGCAGCCCGACTAGCGGGCACTACGAGCAGTACTTC; CDR3 protein: CASSPTSGHYEQYF
clone size: many; J gene: TRBJ2-1; D gene: TRBD1; V gene: TRBV29-1; CDR3 length: 13; CDR3 DNA: TGCAGCGCTATTCAAGGGGGCTGGGGTGAGCAGTTCTTC; CDR3 protein: CSAIQGGWGEQFF
clone size: few; J gene: TRBJ1-1; D gene: .; V gene: TRBV7-9; CDR3 length: 13; CDR3 DNA: TGTGCCAGCATCGAGGGAGCTTGGGCTGAAGCTTTCTTT; CDR3 protein: CASIEGAWAEAFF
clone size: few; J gene: TRBJ2-7; D gene: .; V gene: TRBV20-1; CDR3 length: 13; CDR3 DNA: TGCAGTGCTAGGGAGGGACCTACCTACGAGCAGTACTTC; CDR3 protein: CSAREGPTYEQYF
clone size: many; J gene: TRBJ2-3; D gene: .; V gene: TRBV4-3; CDR3 length: 14; CDR3 DNA: TGCGCCAGCAGCCAAGAAACAGGCACAGATACGCAGTATTTT; CDR3 protein: CASSQETGTDTQYF
clone size: .; J gene: TRBJ2-5; D gene: TRBD2; V gene: TRBV5-5; CDR3 length: 16; CDR3 DNA: TGTGCCAGCAGCTTTACAGCGGGGGGGCCTATAGAGACCCAGTACTTC; CDR3 protein: CASSFTAGGPIETQYF
clone size: .; J gene: TRBJ2-3; D gene: TRBD2; V gene: TRBV7-2; CDR3 length: 15; CDR3 DNA: TGTGCCAGCTCGACGCCTAGCGGGGGCACAGATACGCAGTATTTT; CDR3 protein: CASSTPSGGTDTQYF
clone size: .; J gene: TRBJ1-6; D gene: .; V gene: TRBV6-1; CDR3 length: 16; CDR3 DNA: TGTGCCAGCAGTGAAGCGCTAGCTTCTCCAAATTCACCCCTCCACTTT; CDR3 protein: CASSEALASPNSPLHF
clone size: many; J gene: TRBJ1-1; D gene: TRBD1; V gene: TRBV9; CDR3 length: 16; CDR3 DNA: TGTGCCAGCAGCGTAGAGGACAGGGGGTGGGACACTGAAGCTTTCTTT; CDR3 protein: CASSVEDRGWDTEAFF
clone size: many; J gene: TRBJ2-5; D gene: .; V gene: TRBV7-2; CDR3 length: 11; CDR3 DNA: TGTGCCAGCAGCCCGCGGGGGACCCAGTACTTC; CDR3 protein: CASSPRGTQYF
clone size: many; J gene: TRBJ2-2; D gene: .; V gene: TRBV9; CDR3 length: 13; CDR3 DNA: TGTGCCAGCAGCGGACAGAACACCGGGGAGCTGTTTTTT; CDR3 protein: CASSGQNTGELFF
clone size: few; J gene: TRBJ2-3; D gene: .; V gene: TRBV5-5; CDR3 length: 15; CDR3 DNA: TGTGCCAGCAGCATGACAGGTCGTTTATCAGATACGCAGTATTTT; CDR3 protein: CASSMTGRLSDTQYF
clone size: .; J gene: TRBJ2-2; D gene: .; V gene: TRBV10-3; CDR3 length: 14; CDR3 DNA: TGTGCCACCATATCGGCAGAATTCACCGGGGAGCTGTTTTTT; CDR3 protein: CATISAEFTGELFF
clone size: many; J gene: TRBJ2-1; D gene: TRBD1; V gene: TRBV18; CDR3 length: 16; CDR3 DNA: TGTGCCAGCTCCCAATATACCGGGACAGACTACAATGAGCAGTTCTTC; CDR3 protein: CASSQYTGTDYNEQFF
clone size: many; J gene: TRBJ1-5; D gene: .; V gene: TRBV6-2/TRBV6-3; CDR3 length: 14; CDR3 DNA: TGTGCCAGCAGTTACAGGGGACGCAATCAGCCCCAGCATTTT; CDR3 protein: CASSYRGRNQPQHF
clone size: many; J gene: TRBJ2-5; D gene: .; V gene: TRBV12-3/TRBV12-4; CDR3 length: 14; CDR3 DNA: TGTGCCAGCACCCCCAGTCTGGCACGAGAGACCCAGTACTTC; CDR3 protein: CASTPSLARETQYF
clone size: .; J gene: TRBJ2-6; D gene: .; V gene: TRBV10-3; CDR3 length: 19; CDR3 DNA: TGTGCCATCAGTGATGTTTACAGGGCTAACAGCTCTGGGGCCAACGTCCTGACTTTC; CDR3 protein: CAISDVYRANSSGANVLTF
clone size: many; J gene: TRBJ1-2; D gene: .; V gene: TRBV12-3/TRBV12-4; CDR3 length: 15; CDR3 DNA: TGTGCCAGCAGCTTATGGGGGAGAGCTAACTATGGCTACACCTTC; CDR3 protein: CASSLWGRANYGYTF
clone size: .; J gene: TRBJ1-5; D gene: TRBD1; V gene: TRBV7-2; CDR3 length: 13; CDR3 DNA: TGTGCCAGCAGCGGGACAGTAAAGCAGCCCCAGCATTTT; CDR3 protein: CASSGTVKQPQHF
clone size: few; J gene: TRBJ1-1; D gene: TRBD1; V gene: TRBV7-9; CDR3 length: 11; CDR3 DNA: TGTGCCAGCAGCCCGGACAGGAATGCTTTCTTT; CDR3 protein: CASSPDRNAFF
clone size: few; J gene: TRBJ2-5; D gene: .; V gene: TRBV6-5; CDR3 length: 16; CDR3 DNA: TGTGCCAGCAGTTACTCCTTGAGTCGGGCGCAAGAGACCCAGTACTTC; CDR3 protein: CASSYSLSRAQETQYF
clone size: .; J gene: TRBJ1-5; D gene: .; V gene: TRBV28; CDR3 length: 12; CDR3 DNA: TGTGCCAGCAGTTTACTAGATCAGCCCCAGCATTTT; CDR3 protein: CASSLLDQPQHF
clone size: few; J gene: TRBJ1-2; D gene: TRBD1; V gene: TRBV11-2; CDR3 length: 13; CDR3 DNA: TGTGCCAGCAGCGCTAGACAGGGGAGAATCCACACCTTC; CDR3 protein: CASSARQGRIHTF
clone size: few; J gene: TRBJ1-3; D gene: .; V gene: TRBV7-9; CDR3 length: 15; CDR3 DNA: TGTGCCAGCAGCCCAGGACGGATCTCTGGAAACACCATATATTTT; CDR3 protein: CASSPGRISGNTIYF
clone size: .; J gene: TRBJ2-3; D gene: .; V gene: TRBV10-3; CDR3 length: 14; CDR3 DNA: TGTGCCATTAAGAGACTAGAGGGCACAGATACGCAGTATTTT; CDR3 protein: CAIKRLEGTDTQYF
clone size: few; J gene: TRBJ1-1; D gene: .; V gene: TRBV6-5; CDR3 length: 14; CDR3 DNA: TGTGCCAGCAGTAGCCCCCGGGGGAACACTGAAGCTTTCTTT; CDR3 protein: CASSSPRGNTEAFF
clone size: many; J gene: TRBJ2-3; D gene: .; V gene: TRBV18; CDR3 length: 15; CDR3 DNA: TGTGCCAGCTTAACAATGGTTGCGAACACAGATACGCAGTATTTT; CDR3 protein: CASLTMVANTDTQYF
clone size: few; J gene: TRBJ2-1; D gene: TRBD2; V gene: TRBV20-1; CDR3 length: 13; CDR3 DNA: TGCGCGGAATCGGGACTAGCGGAGAATGAGCAGTTCTTC; CDR3 protein: CAESGLAENEQFF
clone size: many; J gene: TRBJ2-3; D gene: TRBD2; V gene: TRBV5-1; CDR3 length: 16; CDR3 DNA: TGCGCCAGCGCTACTAGCGGGGGGTCTCGCACAGATACGCAGTATTTT; CDR3 protein: CASATSGGSRTDTQYF
clone size: .; J gene: TRBJ2-1; D gene: TRBD1; V gene: TRBV6-4; CDR3 length: 15; CDR3 DNA: TGTGCCAGCAGTGACCCGGGGACAGGGGGCAATGAGCAGTTCTTC; CDR3 protein: CASSDPGTGGNEQFF
clone size: .; J gene: TRBJ1-5; D gene: .; V gene: TRBV19; CDR3 length: 16; CDR3 DNA: TGTGCCAGTAGCGGAGGCACAGTTGAATTCAATCAGCCCCAGCATTTT; CDR3 protein: CASSGGTVEFNQPQHF
clone size: .; J gene: TRBJ2-3; D gene: TRBD2; V gene: TRBV7-6; CDR3 length: 14; CDR3 DNA: TGTGCCAGCAGCGCCCTAGCGGGGATAGATACGCAGTATTTT; CDR3 protein: CASSALAGIDTQYF
clone size: few; J gene: TRBJ2-5; D gene: .; V gene: TRBV6-2/TRBV6-3; CDR3 length: 13; CDR3 DNA: TGTGCCAGCAGTTACTACAGGAGAGAGACCCAGTACTTC; CDR3 protein: CASSYYRRETQYF
clone size: many; J gene: TRBJ1-4; D gene: .; V gene: TRBV5-6; CDR3 length: 15; CDR3 DNA: TGTGCCAGCAGCATGAGGGGAGGTGGAGTTGAAAAACTGTTTTTT; CDR3 protein: CASSMRGGGVEKLFF
clone size: .; J gene: TRBJ2-1; D gene: .; V gene: TRBV7-2; CDR3 length: 15; CDR3 DNA: TGTGCCAGCAGCCCAAGCGGACAGATCTACAATGAGCAGTTCTTC; CDR3 protein: CASSPSGQIYNEQFF
clone size: .; J gene: TRBJ2-3; D gene: .; V gene: TRBV5-4; CDR3 length: 15; CDR3 DNA: TGTGCCAGCAGCGCGGACAGTACTAGCACAGATACGCAGTATTTT; CDR3 protein: CASSADSTSTDTQYF
clone size: few; J gene: TRBJ1-2; D gene: TRBD1; V gene: TRBV5-1; CDR3 length: 16; CDR3 DNA: TGCGCCAGCACCTCCGACCCTTCCGGGACAGGGGATGGCTACACCTTC; CDR3 protein: CASTSDPSGTGDGYTF